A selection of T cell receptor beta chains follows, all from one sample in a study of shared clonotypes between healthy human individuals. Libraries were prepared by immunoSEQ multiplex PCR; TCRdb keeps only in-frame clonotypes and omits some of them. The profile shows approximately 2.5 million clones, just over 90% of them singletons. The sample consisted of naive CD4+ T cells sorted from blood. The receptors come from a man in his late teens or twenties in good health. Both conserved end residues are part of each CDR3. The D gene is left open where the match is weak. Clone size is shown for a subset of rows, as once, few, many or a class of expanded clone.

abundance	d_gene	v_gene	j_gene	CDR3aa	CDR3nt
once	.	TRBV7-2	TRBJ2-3	CASSTRTPSTDTQYF	TGTGCCAGCAGCACCCGGACACCTAGCACAGATACGCAGTATTTT
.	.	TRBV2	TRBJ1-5	CASSHRDGSDQPQHF	TGTGCCAGCAGCCACAGGGACGGGAGCGATCAGCCCCAGCATTTT
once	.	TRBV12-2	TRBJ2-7	CASRTKGVDSYEQYF	TGTGCAAGTCGCACCAAGGGGGTTGATTCCTACGAGCAGTACTTC
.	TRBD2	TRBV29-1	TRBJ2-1	CSVIRSGSGGAYANEQFF	TGCAGCGTCATAAGGAGCGGTAGCGGGGGGGCTTATGCCAATGAGCAGTTCTTC
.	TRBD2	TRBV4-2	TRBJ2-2	CASSQESSGGYTGELFF	TGTGCCAGCAGCCAAGAGTCCAGCGGGGGGTACACCGGGGAGCTGTTTTTT
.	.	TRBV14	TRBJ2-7	CARERYGQYF	TGTGCCCGCGAGCGTTACGGACAGTACTTC
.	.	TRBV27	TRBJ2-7	CARDQTFTGYEQYF	TGTGCCAGGGACCAGACCTTTACCGGGTACGAGCAGTACTTC
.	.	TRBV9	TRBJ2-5	CASSVSGEETQYF	TGTGCCAGCAGCGTATCTGGGGAAGAGACCCAGTACTTC
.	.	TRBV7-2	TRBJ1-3	CASSLTNTIYF	TGTGCCAGCAGCTTGACAAACACCATATATTTT
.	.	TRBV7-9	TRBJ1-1	CASSPGRLNTEAFF	TGTGCCAGCAGCCCGGGACGGCTGAACACTGAAGCTTTCTTT
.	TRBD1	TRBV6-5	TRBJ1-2	CASSSGQGRNDYGYTF	TGTGCCAGCAGTTCGGGACAGGGGCGGAATGACTATGGCTACACCTTC
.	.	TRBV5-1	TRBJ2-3	CASSSGTSTDTQYF	TGCGCCAGCAGCTCCGGGACGAGCACAGATACGCAGTATTTT
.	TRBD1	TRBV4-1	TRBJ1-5	CASSPGSVQGVRNQPQHF	TGCGCCAGCAGCCCAGGGTCTGTACAGGGGGTGAGAAATCAGCCCCAGCATTTT
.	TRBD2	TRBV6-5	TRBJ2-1	CASSSGLAGRNEQFF	TGTGCCAGCAGTTCTGGACTAGCGGGAAGAAATGAGCAGTTCTTC
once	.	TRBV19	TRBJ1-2	CASSPQSARGDYGYTF	TGTGCCAGTAGTCCACAATCCGCGCGAGGGGACTATGGCTACACCTTC
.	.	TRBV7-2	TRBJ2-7	CASSPGPSYEQYF	TGTGCCAGCAGCCCGGGGCCCTCCTACGAGCAGTACTTC